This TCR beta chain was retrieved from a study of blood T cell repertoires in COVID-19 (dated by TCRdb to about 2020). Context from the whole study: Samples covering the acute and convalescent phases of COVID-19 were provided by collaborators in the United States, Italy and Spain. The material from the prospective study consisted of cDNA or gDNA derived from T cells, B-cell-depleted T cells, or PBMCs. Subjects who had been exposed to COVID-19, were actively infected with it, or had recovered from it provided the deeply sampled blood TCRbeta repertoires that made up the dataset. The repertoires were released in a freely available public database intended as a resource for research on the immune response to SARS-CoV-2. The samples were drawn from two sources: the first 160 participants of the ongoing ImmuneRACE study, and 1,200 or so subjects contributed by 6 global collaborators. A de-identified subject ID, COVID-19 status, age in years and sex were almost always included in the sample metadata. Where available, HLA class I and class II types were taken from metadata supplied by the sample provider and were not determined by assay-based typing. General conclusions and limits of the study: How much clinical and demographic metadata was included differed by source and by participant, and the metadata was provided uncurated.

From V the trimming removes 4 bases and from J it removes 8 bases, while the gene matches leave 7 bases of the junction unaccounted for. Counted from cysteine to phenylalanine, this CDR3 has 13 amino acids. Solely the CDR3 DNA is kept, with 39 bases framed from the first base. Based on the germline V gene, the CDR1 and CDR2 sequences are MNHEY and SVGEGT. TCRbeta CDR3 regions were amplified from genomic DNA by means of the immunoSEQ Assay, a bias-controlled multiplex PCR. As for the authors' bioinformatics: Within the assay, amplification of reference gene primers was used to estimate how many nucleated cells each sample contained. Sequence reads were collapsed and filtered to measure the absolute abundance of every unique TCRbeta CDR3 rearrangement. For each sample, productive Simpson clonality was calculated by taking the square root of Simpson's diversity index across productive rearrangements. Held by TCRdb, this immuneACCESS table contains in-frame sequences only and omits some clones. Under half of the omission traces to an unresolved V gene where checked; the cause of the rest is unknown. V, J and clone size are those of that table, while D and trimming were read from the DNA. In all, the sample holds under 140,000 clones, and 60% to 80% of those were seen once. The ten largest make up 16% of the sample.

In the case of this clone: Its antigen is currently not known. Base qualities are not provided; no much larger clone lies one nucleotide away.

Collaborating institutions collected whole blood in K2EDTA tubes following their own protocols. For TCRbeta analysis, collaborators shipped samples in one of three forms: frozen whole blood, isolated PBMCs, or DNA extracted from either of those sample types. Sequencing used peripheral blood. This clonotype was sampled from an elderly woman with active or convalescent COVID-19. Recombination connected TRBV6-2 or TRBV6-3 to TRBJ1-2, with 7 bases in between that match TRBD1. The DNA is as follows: TGTGCCAGCAGTTGGGACAGATGGAACGGCTACACCTTC. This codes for CASSWDRWNGYTF.